What follows is one T cell receptor (beta chain) and its context. The sample comes from a study of T cells in Graves' hyperthyroidism and ophthalmopathy. About the study: Once the initial diagnosis was made, peripheral blood was obtained before any treatment.

TCR beta CDR3 region amplification was performed from RNA transcripts. Carried out on the TCR CDR3, a first-round RT-PCR used the HTBI primer set. TCRdb reprocessed the multiplex PCR reads with MiXCR, giving one entry per CDR3 protein. The sample holds around 100,000 distinct CDR3 sequences, roughly 44% seen once. The clonotype was recovered from a man in his forties or fifties with Graves' hyperthyroidism. Sequencing was done on a sample of blood.

This CDR3 reads CASSPTGKQGDRSEGGGGFF. CDR3 nucleotides: TGTGCCAGCAGCCCAACGGGAAAACAGGGAGATAGGAGTGAGGGCGGAGGTGGATTTTTT. The chain joins TRBV7-6 to TRBJ1-4; TRBD1 might be the D (6 bases). The CDR3 extends over 20 amino acids. Trimming removed 5 bases from V and 17 bases from J, with 42 bases in between. Per germline, CDR1 SGHVS and CDR2 FNYEAQ. Variable domain in full (rest from reference TRBV7-6 and TRBJ1-4): GAGVSQSPRYKVTKRGQDVALRCDPISGHVSLYWYRQALGQGPEFLTYFNYEAQQDKSGLPNDRFSAERPEGSISTLTIQRTEQRDSAMYRCASSPTGKQGDRSEGGGGFFGSGTQLSVL.